This record looks at one T cell receptor beta chain sequence and its context. What it binds is not known. These data originate in a study of blood T cells in healthy people across ages. Next came a second PCR, run for about 7 to 12 cycles, which used a sample-barcoded 5' primer along with a J-beta primer mix. TCRdb re-called the 5' RACE reads with MiXCR, one entry per CDR3 protein. The sample holds around 800,000 distinct CDR3 sequences, under 45% seen once. The CDR3 is 14 amino acids. V lost 7 bases, J lost 9 bases, and 19 bases lay in between. Germline CDR1 is MNHNS and CDR2 is SASEGT. Study-wide results and caveats: Long-lived donors exceeded aged donors in naive CD4+ cells and diversity. Unknown donor CMV status possibly confounded expanded clonotype changes.

The sequence was collected from a man between 60 and 75 years old in good health. J is TRBJ2-1 and V is TRBV6-1; possibly TRBD1 or TRBD2 for D (5 bases each). The sample was blood. The CDR3 protein is CASTLGLAQGEQFF. Here the CDR3 DNA reads TGTGCCAGCACCCTCGGTCTAGCCCAGGGTGAGCAGTTCTTC.